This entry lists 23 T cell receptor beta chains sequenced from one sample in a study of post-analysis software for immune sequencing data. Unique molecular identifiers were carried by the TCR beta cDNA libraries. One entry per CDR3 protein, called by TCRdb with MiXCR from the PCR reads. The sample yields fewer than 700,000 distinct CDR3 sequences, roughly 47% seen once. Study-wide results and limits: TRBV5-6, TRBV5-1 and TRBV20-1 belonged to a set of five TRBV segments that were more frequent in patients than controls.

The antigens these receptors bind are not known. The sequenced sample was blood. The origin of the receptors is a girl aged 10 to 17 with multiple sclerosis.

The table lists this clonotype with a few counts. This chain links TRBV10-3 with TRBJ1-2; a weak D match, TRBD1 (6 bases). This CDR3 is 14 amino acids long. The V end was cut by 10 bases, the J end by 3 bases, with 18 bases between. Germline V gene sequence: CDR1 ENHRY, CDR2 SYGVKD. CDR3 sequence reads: CATAPTGLYYGYTF. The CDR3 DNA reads TGTGCCACCGCCCCCACAGGGCTCTACTATGGCTACACCTTC.

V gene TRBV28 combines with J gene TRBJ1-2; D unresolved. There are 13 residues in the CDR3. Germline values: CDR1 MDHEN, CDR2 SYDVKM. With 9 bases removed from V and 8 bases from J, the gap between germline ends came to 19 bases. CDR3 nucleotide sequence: TGTGCCAGTAGGGAGGATAGCGCTAACGGCTACACCTTC. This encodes CASREDSANGYTF.

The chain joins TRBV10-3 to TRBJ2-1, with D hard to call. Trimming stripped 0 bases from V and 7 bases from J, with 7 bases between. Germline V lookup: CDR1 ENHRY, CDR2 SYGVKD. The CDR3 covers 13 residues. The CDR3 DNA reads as TGTGCCATCAGTGAGTCGCCGGGTAATGAGCAGTTCTTC. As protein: CAISESPGNEQFF.

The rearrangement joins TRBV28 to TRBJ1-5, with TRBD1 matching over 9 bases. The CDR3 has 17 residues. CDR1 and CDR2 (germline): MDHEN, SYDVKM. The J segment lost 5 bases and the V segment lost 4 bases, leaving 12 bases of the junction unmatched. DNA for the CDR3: TGTGCCAGCAGTTCACAACTCTCGGGACAGGGTCATCAGCCCCAGCATTTT. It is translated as CASSSQLSGQGHQPQHF.

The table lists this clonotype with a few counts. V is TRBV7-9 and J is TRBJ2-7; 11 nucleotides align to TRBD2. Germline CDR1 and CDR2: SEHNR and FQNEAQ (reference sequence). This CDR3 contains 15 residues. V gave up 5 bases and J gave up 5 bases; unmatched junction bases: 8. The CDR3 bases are TGTGCCAGCAGCCCTACTAGCGGGAGTAGGAACGAGCAGTACTTC. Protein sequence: CASSPTSGSRNEQYF.

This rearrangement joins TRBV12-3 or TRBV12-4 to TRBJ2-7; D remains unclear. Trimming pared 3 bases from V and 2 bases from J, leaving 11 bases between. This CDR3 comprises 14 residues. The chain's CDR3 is CASSFDGVAYEQYF. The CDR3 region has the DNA TGTGCCAGCAGTTTTGATGGAGTCGCCTACGAGCAGTACTTC.

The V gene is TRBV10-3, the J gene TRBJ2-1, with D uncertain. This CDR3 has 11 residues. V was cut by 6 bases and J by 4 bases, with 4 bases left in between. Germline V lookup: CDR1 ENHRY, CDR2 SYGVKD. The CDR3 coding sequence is TGTGCCATCAGCGGTTACAATGAGCAGTTCTTC. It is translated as CAISGYNEQFF.

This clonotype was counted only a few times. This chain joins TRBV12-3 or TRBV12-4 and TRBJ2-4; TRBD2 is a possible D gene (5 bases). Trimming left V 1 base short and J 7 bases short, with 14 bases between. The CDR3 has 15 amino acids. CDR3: CASSLGRRLSNIQYF. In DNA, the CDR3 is TGTGCCAGCAGTTTAGGGAGGCGGTTGTCTAACATTCAGTACTTC.

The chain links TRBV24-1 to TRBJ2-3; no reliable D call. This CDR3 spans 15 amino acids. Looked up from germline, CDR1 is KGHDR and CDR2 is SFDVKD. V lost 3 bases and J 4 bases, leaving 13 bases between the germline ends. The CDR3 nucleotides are TGTGCCACCAGTGATCGAGGAGCTGGGGCAGATACGCAGTATTTT. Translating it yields CATSDRGAGADTQYF.

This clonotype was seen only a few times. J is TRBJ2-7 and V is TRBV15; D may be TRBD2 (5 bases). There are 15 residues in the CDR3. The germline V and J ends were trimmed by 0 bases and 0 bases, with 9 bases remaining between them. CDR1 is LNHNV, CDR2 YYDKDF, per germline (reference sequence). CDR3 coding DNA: TGTGCCACCAGCAGAGACGGGGTATCCTCCTACGAGCAGTACTTC. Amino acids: CATSRDGVSSYEQYF.

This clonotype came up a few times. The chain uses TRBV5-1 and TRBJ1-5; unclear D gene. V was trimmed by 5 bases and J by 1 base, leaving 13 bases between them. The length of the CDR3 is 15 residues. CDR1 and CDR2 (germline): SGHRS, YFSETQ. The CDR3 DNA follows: TGCGCCAGCAGTCAAGCAGGTGGGAGCAATCAGCCCCAGCATTTT. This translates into CASSQAGGSNQPQHF.

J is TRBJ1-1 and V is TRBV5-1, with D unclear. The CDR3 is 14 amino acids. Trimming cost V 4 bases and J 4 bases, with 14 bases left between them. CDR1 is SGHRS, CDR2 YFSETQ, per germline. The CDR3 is CASSRGLTFTEAFF. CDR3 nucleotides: TGCGCCAGCAGCCGGGGTCTGACCTTCACTGAAGCTTTCTTT.

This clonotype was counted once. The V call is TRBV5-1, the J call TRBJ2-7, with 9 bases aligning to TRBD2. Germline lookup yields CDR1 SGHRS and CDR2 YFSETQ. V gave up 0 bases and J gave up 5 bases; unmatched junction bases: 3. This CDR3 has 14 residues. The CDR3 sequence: CASSLASGKHEQYF. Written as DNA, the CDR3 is TGCGCCAGCAGCTTGGCTAGCGGGAAACACGAGCAGTACTTC.

CDR3 DNA: TGCGCCAGCAGCTTGGGGTCGACAACCTATGGCTACACCTTC. It specifies CASSLGSTTYGYTF. The chain carries TRBV5-1 and TRBJ1-2, with D hard to call. The CDR3 has 14 amino acids. From germline, CDR1 is SGHRS and CDR2 YFSETQ. Trimming took off 0 bases at V and 4 bases at J, with 10 bases between the two ends.

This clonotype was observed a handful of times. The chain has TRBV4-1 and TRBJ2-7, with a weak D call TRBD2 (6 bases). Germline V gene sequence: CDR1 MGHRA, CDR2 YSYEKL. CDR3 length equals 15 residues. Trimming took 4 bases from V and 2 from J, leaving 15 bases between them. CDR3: CASSPKGLATYEQYF. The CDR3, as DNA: TGCGCCAGCAGCCCAAAAGGGCTAGCGACCTACGAGCAGTACTTC.

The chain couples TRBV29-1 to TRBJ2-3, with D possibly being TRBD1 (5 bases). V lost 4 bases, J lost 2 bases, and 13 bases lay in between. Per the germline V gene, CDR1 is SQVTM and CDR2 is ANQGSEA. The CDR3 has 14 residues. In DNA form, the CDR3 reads TGCAGCGTTGTGGGCAGGGCCTACACAGATACGCAGTATTTT. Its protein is CSVVGRAYTDTQYF.

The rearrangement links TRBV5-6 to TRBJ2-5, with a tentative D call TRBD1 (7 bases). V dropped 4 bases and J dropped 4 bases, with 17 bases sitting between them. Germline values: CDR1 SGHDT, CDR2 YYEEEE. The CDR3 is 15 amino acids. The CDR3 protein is CASSPGGTALETQYF. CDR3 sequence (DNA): TGTGCCAGCAGCCCGGGCGGGACAGCCCTAGAGACCCAGTACTTC.

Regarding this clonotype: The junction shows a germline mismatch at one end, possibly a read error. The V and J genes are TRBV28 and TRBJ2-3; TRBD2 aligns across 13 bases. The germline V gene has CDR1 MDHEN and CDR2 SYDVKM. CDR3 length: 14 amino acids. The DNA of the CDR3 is TGTGCCAGTGGACTAGCGGGAGTGGCAGATGCGCAGTATTTT. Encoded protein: CASGLAGVADAQYF.

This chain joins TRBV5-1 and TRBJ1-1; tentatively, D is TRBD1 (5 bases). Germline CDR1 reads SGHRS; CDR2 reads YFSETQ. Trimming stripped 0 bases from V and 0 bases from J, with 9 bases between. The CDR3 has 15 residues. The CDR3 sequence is CASSLATALNTEAFF. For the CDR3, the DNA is TGCGCCAGCAGCTTGGCGACAGCTTTGAACACTGAAGCTTTCTTT.

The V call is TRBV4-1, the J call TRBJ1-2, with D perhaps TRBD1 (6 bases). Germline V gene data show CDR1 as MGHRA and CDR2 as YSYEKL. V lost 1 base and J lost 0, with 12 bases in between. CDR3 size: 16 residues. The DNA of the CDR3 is TGCGCCAGCAGCCAAGTAACAGGGTCAGCTAACTATGGCTACACCTTC. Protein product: CASSQVTGSANYGYTF.

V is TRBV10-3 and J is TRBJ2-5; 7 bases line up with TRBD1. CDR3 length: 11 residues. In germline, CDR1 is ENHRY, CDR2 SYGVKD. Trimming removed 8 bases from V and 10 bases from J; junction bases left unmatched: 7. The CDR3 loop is CAIQTQGNQYF. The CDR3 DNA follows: TGTGCCATCCAAACACAGGGGAACCAGTACTTC.

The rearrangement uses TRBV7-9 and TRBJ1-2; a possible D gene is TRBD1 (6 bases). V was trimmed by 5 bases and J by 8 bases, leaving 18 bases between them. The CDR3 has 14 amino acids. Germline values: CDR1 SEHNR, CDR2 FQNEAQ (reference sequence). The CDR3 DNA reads TGTGCCAGCAGCCCCTGGGACACCGCAGACGGCTACACCTTC. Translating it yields CASSPWDTADGYTF. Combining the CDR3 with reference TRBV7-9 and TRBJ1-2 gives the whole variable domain DTGVSQNPRHKITKRGQNVTFRCDPISEHNRLYWYRQTLGQGPEFLTYFQNEAQLEKSRLLSDRFSAERPKGSFSTLEIQRTEQGDSAMYLCASSPWDTADGYTFGSGTRLTVV.

DNA of the CDR3: TGTGCCAGCAGGCTGGGACTAGCTCAAGAGACCCAGTACTTC. Translated: CASRLGLAQETQYF. V is TRBV6-5 and J is TRBJ2-5; 9 nucleotides agree with TRBD2. This CDR3 has 14 residues. In germline, CDR1 is MNHEY, CDR2 SVGAGI. Trimming cost V 6 bases and J 2 bases; bases outside gene matches: 4.